The source of this T cell receptor beta chain is a study of cytomegalovirus exposure and HLA in healthy donors. V was clipped by 3 bases and J by 4 bases; unmatched bases: 6. Looked up from germline, CDR1 is SGHTA and CDR2 is FQGNSA. This CDR3 is 15 amino acids long. PCR primers comprised 60 Vbeta and 13 Jbeta primers. Data came from immunoSEQ multiplex PCR; TCRdb stores just in-frame clones and leaves some out. This sample has 30,000 to 40,000 clones, with 86% found just once. Sequencing was performed on PBMCs. This chain joins TRBV7-2 and TRBJ2-5, with TRBD1 identical over 9 bases. This receptor was identified in a woman between 40 and 50 years old in good health and CMV-seropositive. The CDR3 DNA is TGTGCCAGCAGCTTTCGACAGGGGGGGGGAGAGACCCAGTACTTC. Translation gives CASSFRQGGGETQYF.